Listed below are T cell receptor beta chains from one sample, sequenced in a study of blood T cells in healthy people across ages. MiXCR, applied by TCRdb to the 5' RACE reads, yields one record per CDR3 protein. Of 1.2 million to 1.5 million distinct CDR3 sequences in the sample, 42% were seen once. Sequenced material: blood. Source of these receptors: a woman aged 18 to 35 in good health. Both conserved end residues are trimmed from each CDR3. Fields, in order: J gene, V gene, CDR3 protein.

J gene: TRBJ1-2; V gene: TRBV27; CDR3 protein: ASAPGTAYYGYT
J gene: TRBJ2-4; V gene: TRBV29-1; CDR3 protein: SVGYQSKNIQY
J gene: TRBJ1-5; V gene: TRBV4-1; CDR3 protein: ASSQHSGTGGLQPQH
J gene: TRBJ2-4; V gene: TRBV4-2; CDR3 protein: ASSQVGAGGYRENIQY
J gene: TRBJ1-6; V gene: TRBV2; CDR3 protein: ASSDQGAASPLH
J gene: TRBJ2-1; V gene: TRBV2; CDR3 protein: ASTREGANNEQF
J gene: TRBJ1-2; V gene: TRBV29-1; CDR3 protein: SVAEGTGYT
J gene: TRBJ1-1; V gene: TRBV4-1; CDR3 protein: ASSQGCGEPTEAF
J gene: TRBJ2-3; V gene: TRBV7-2; CDR3 protein: ASSLTRLDTQY
J gene: TRBJ2-1; V gene: TRBV29-1; CDR3 protein: SGAAGRGAYEQF
J gene: TRBJ2-1; V gene: TRBV20-1; CDR3 protein: SAGGLVNEQF
J gene: TRBJ1-1; V gene: TRBV6-2/TRBV6-3; CDR3 protein: ASSWTGMNTEAF
J gene: TRBJ1-2; V gene: TRBV24-1; CDR3 protein: ATSVDPGGYT
J gene: TRBJ1-2; V gene: TRBV21-1; CDR3 protein: ASSKVPEGAGGYT
J gene: TRBJ2-1; V gene: TRBV5-1; CDR3 protein: ASSLGTSTYNEQF
J gene: TRBJ2-7; V gene: TRBV18; CDR3 protein: ASSRTGNGREQY
J gene: TRBJ2-1; V gene: TRBV2; CDR3 protein: ASSEEPGGSNEQF
J gene: TRBJ2-3; V gene: TRBV7-9; CDR3 protein: ASSPRGRDPGDTQY
J gene: TRBJ2-3; V gene: TRBV29-1; CDR3 protein: SVEVAPPDTQY
J gene: TRBJ2-7; V gene: TRBV12-3/TRBV12-4; CDR3 protein: ASSLVQGSKSEQY
J gene: TRBJ2-7; V gene: TRBV29-1; CDR3 protein: SADVSYEQY
J gene: TRBJ1-2; V gene: TRBV20-1; CDR3 protein: SARVPGTGSNYGYT
J gene: TRBJ2-4; V gene: TRBV2; CDR3 protein: ASNRKNIQY
J gene: TRBJ1-4; V gene: TRBV30; CDR3 protein: AWSVLTGTGNEKLF
J gene: TRBJ2-7; V gene: TRBV7-2; CDR3 protein: ASSPGLAGGYSPYNEQY
J gene: TRBJ2-7; V gene: TRBV2; CDR3 protein: ASSEGTVTYEQY
J gene: TRBJ2-7; V gene: TRBV20-1; CDR3 protein: SGGLAEQY
J gene: TRBJ2-7; V gene: TRBV27; CDR3 protein: ASSLSSGSPYEQY
J gene: TRBJ1-1; V gene: TRBV6-2/TRBV6-3; CDR3 protein: ASSLTDTNTEAF
J gene: TRBJ2-7; V gene: TRBV20-1; CDR3 protein: SAQPEGYEQY
J gene: TRBJ1-1; V gene: TRBV12-3/TRBV12-4; CDR3 protein: ASTPTGDSEAF
J gene: TRBJ1-1; V gene: TRBV7-8; CDR3 protein: ASTQTRDRGNTEAF
J gene: TRBJ2-3; V gene: TRBV7-9; CDR3 protein: ASSPGLFSTDTQY
J gene: TRBJ2-5; V gene: TRBV18; CDR3 protein: ASSAGTSGSLDEQY
J gene: TRBJ2-3; V gene: TRBV28; CDR3 protein: ASSPLAGISTDTQY
J gene: .; V gene: TRBV6-5; CDR3 protein: ASSPLPGGAFNEQY
J gene: TRBJ2-5; V gene: TRBV5-1; CDR3 protein: ASRNQETQY